The rows below give T cell receptor beta chains drawn from one sample of a study of CD8 T cells in ankylosing spondylitis. TCRdb passed the 5' RACE reads through MiXCR, listing each CDR3 protein once. The data show some 700,000 distinct CDR3 sequences, with 15% to 20% seen just once and 19% held by the top ten. Material for sequencing was blood, either unsorted or a sorted T cell fraction (not recorded which). These receptors originate from a male donor with ankylosing spondylitis. Each CDR3 is given without its conserved first and last residue.

v_gene	CDR3aa
TRBV6-2/TRBV6-3	ASSYSRLAEISYNEQF
TRBV18	ASSGGTAGELF
TRBV2	ASHSTGGAYNEQF
TRBV4-1	ASSQARNTEAF
TRBV20-1	SASFQVNYGYT
TRBV7-9	ASSPLNTYEQY
TRBV4-2	ASSQDLAPYNEQF
TRBV20-1	SASPPGTVNTEAF
TRBV20-1	SARVRAESSYEQY
TRBV9	ASSEPTQTDRAQDNEQF
TRBV10-3	AISRDRGGTEAF
TRBV20-1	SARDQDSYNEQF
TRBV7-9	ASSLSLAFSYEQY
TRBV18	ASSPMAGNTGELF
TRBV15	ATSSGTTQETQY
TRBV9	ASSPPNHLEDTQY
TRBV12-3/TRBV12-4	ASSLREGGQPQH
TRBV20-1	SARAGLAGGFSYNEQF
TRBV10-3	AISEPGTYNEQF
TRBV7-9	ASSLARVPSYEQY
TRBV14	ASSQEIGGNTIY
TRBV7-9	ASSLLRRENTEAF
TRBV7-9	ASNRGGSSYEQY
TRBV6-1	ASSPTDRYTDTQY
TRBV3-1	ASSQDGLAGGQRPGTQY
TRBV9	ASSAPRVGAYNEQF
TRBV9	ASSGGTGETQY
TRBV29-1	SVLPQGQDNEQF
TRBV20-1	VASASGSAGSSYEQY
TRBV9	ASSVGGYPEETQY
TRBV5-1	ASSLALAAVYEQY
TRBV19	ASTAKTANYGYT
TRBV5-1	ASRTSGSYTQY
TRBV30	AWNGDSNQPQH
TRBV20-1	SDPAGAPNEQF
TRBV7-9	ASSKRGGDTEAF
TRBV7-3	ASSPAGGTDTQY
TRBV5-5	ASSLASGNIQY
TRBV29-1	SVVADTGELF
TRBV7-7	ASPREGPGFIDIQY
TRBV2	ASSEGISYEQY
TRBV20-1	SAPASGTQETQY
TRBV12-3/TRBV12-4	ASSYILTGSGYGYT
TRBV6-1	ASRGRELGNTIY
TRBV6-5	ASSYSRPPEGYEQY
TRBV6-1	ASARSSGRDYEQY
TRBV11-3	ASSWETGETQY
TRBV12-3/TRBV12-4	ASSLAQGLAYNEQF
TRBV7-9	ASSRQQGWGQF
TRBV7-2	ASSLGWQNTEAF
TRBV20-1	SATYDQESSYEQY
TRBV6-4	ASSDGTGGDTDTQY
TRBV10-3	AISERQGYEQY